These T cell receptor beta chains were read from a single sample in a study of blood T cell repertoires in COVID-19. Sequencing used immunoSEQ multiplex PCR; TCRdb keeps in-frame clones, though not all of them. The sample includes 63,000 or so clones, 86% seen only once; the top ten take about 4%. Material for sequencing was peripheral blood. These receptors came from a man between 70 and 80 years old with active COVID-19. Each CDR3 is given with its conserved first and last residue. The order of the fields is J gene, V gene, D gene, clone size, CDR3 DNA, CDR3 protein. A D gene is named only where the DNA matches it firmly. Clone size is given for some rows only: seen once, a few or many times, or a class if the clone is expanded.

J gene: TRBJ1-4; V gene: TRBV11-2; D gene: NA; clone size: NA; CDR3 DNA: TGTGCCAGCAGCGACGTTGGAGGGCGTGGGAATGAAAAACTGTTTTTT; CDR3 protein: CASSDVGGRGNEKLFF
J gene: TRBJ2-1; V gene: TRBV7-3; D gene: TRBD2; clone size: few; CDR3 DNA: TGTGCCAGCAGCTTATACCCGGGACTAGCGGGAGTCAATGAGCAGTTCTTC; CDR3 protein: CASSLYPGLAGVNEQFF
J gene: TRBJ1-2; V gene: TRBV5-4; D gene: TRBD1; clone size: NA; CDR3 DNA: TGTGCCAGCCAAGGGGGGCAGGACAGGGGAGACCTTAACTATGGCTACACCTTC; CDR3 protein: CASQGGQDRGDLNYGYTF
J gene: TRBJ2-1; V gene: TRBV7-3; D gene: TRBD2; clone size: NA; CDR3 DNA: TGTGCCAGCAGCCCGGGACTAGCGGGTGAGCAGTTCTTC; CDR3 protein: CASSPGLAGEQFF
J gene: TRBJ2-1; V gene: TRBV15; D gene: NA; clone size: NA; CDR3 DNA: TGTGCCACCAGCAGAGATGGGGTTGGGAGTCTGGGCAATGAGCAGTTCTTC; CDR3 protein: CATSRDGVGSLGNEQFF
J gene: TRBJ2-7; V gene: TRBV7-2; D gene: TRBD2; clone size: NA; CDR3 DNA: TGTGCCAGCAGCTTCGCGAGCGGGGGCTCCTACGAGCAGTACTTC; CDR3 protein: CASSFASGGSYEQYF
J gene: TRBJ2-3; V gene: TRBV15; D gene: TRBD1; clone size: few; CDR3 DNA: TGTGCCACCAGCAGAGTGGGAAGGGGGCTAGATACGCAGTATTTT; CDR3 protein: CATSRVGRGLDTQYF
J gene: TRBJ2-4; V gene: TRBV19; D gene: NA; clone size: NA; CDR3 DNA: TGTGCCAGTAGTATAGGTGGTAGCCCATTAGCCAAAAACATTCAGTACTTC; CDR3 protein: CASSIGGSPLAKNIQYF
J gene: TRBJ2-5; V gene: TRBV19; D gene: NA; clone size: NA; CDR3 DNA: TGTGCCAGTAGTAACCGTAAACTGGGGGGCCAAGAGACCCAGTACTTC; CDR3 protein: CASSNRKLGGQETQYF
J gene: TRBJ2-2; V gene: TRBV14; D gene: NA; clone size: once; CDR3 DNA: TGTGCCAGCAGCCAGGCGGGGCGCGGCGGGGAGCTGTTTTTT; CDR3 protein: CASSQAGRGGELFF
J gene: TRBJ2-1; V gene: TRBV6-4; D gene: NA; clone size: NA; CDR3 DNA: TGTGCCAGCAGAACGGGACACTCCCTATTGGGCAATGAGCAGTTCTTC; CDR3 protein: CASRTGHSLLGNEQFF
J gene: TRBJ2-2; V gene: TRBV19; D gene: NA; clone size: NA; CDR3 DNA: TGTGCCAGTAGTAGCCCGGTGTTGGTCGCCCATCGCACCGGGGAGCTGTTTTTT; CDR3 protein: CASSSPVLVAHRTGELFF
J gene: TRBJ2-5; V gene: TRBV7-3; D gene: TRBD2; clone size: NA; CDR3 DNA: TGTGCCAGCAGCGCGTCTAGCGGGAGTGGAGAGACCCAGTACTTC; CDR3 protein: CASSASSGSGETQYF
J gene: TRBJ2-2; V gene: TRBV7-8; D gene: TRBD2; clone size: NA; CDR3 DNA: TGTGCCAGCAGATTCACCGGGGGGGGAATGAGCACCGGGGAGCTGTTTTTT; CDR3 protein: CASRFTGGGMSTGELFF
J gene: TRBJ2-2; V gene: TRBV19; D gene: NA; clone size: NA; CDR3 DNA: TGTGCCAGTAGCCCCCCCGGGGGTCCCCGTACCGGGGAGCTGTTTTTT; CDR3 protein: CASSPPGGPRTGELFF
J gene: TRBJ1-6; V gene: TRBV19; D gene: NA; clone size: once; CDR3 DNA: TGTGCCAGTAGTATCCCGCCGGGGTTGGATTCACCCCTCCACTTT; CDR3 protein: CASSIPPGLDSPLHF
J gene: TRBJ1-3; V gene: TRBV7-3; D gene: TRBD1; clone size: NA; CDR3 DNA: TGTGCCAGCAGCCCGGGGGGGACAGGGACAGGAAACACCATATATTTT; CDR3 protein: CASSPGGTGTGNTIYF
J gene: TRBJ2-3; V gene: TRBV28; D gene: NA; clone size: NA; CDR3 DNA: TGTGCCAGCAGTTTCCCAGGGGCCACAGATACGCAGTATTTT; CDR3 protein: CASSFPGATDTQYF
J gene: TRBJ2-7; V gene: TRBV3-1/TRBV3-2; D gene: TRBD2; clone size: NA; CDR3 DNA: TGTGCCAGCAGCCCTACTAGCGGGGGTCTCCACGAGCAGTACTTC; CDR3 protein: CASSPTSGGLHEQYF
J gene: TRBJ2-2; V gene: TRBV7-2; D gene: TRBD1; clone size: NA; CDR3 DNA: TGTGCCAGCGGTGACAGGGTGAACACCGGGGAGCTGTTTTTT; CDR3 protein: CASGDRVNTGELFF
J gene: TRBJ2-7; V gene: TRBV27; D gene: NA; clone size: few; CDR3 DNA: TGTGCCAGCAGTCCCCGCCCAGGGGCCACCTACGAGCAGTACTTC; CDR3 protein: CASSPRPGATYEQYF
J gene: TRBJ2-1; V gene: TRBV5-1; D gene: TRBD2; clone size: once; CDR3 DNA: TGCGCCAGCAGCCTAGCGGGAGGGGGCTACAATGAGCAGTTCTTC; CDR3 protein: CASSLAGGGYNEQFF
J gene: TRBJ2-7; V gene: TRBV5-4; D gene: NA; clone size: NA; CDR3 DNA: TGTGCCAGCAGGCCGGTGGAGGCCCTGCCATACGAGCAGTACTTC; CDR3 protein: CASRPVEALPYEQYF
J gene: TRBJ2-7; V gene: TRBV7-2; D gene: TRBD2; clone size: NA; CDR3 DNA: TGTGCCAGCAGCGCTCTAGCGGGAGTTCCCCACGAGCAGTACTTC; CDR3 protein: CASSALAGVPHEQYF
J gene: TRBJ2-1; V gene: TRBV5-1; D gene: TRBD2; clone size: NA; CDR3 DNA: TGCGCCAGCTGGTGGACTAGCGGGAGCGATGAGCAGTTCTTC; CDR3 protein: CASWWTSGSDEQFF
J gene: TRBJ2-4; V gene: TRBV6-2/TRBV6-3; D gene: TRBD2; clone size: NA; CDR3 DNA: TGTGCCAGCAGTCCCTGGGGGACTAGCGGGAGGGGGAGCAAAAACATTCAGTACTTC; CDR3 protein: CASSPWGTSGRGSKNIQYF
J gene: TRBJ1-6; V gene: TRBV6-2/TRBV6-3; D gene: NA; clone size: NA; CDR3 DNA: TGTGCCAGCAGCCAAGTGGCCCGTTCACCCCTCCACTTT; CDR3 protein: CASSQVARSPLHF
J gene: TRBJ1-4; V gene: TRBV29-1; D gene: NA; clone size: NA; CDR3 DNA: TGCAGCGTTGGCCCACGGGGAGCGACTAATGAAAAACTGTTTTTT; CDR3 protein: CSVGPRGATNEKLFF
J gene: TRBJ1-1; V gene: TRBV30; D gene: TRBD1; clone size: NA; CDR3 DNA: TGTGCCTGGAGCTTAGACAGGGTGGTCCCTGAAGCTTTCTTT; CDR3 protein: CAWSLDRVVPEAFF
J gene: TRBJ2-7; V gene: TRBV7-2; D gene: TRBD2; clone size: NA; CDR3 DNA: TGTGCCAGCAGCTTAGGGTTTAGCGGGAGCCTCTCCTACGAGCAGTACTTC; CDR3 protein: CASSLGFSGSLSYEQYF
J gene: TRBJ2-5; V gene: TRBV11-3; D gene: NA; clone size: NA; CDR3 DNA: TGTGCCAGCAGCCCCGGGGGACCCCCTCAAGAGACCCAGTACTTC; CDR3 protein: CASSPGGPPQETQYF
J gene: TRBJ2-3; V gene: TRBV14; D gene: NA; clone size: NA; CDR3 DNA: TGTGCCAGCAGCCAAAGATGGGGCCCCCGGCCCCACACAGATACGCAGTATTTT; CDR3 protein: CASSQRWGPRPHTDTQYF
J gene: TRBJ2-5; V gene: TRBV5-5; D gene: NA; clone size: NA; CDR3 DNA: TGTGCCAGCAGCTTCACTTTGCAAGAGACCCAGTACTTC; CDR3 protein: CASSFTLQETQYF
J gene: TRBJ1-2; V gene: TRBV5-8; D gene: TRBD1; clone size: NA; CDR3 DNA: TGTGCCAGCAGCCACCGGACAGGGACGGTGGGGGGCTACACCTTC; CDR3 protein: CASSHRTGTVGGYTF
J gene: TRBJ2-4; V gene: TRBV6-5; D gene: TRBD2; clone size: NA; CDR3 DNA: TGTGCCAGCAGTTCGCTAGCGGGAGCCCTAAGCATTCAGTACTTC; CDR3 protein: CASSSLAGALSIQYF
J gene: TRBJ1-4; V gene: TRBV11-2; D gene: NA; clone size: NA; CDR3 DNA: TGTGCCAGCAGCTTCAGGACAGCGGAAAAACTGTTTTTT; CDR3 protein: CASSFRTAEKLFF
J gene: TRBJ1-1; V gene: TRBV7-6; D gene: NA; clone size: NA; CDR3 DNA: TGTGCCAGCAGCCCTACAGGATTGAACACTGAAGCTTTCTTT; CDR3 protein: CASSPTGLNTEAFF
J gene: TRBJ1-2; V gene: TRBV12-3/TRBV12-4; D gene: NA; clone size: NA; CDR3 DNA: TGTGCCAGCAGTTTGTCCGGGGAGGGCTACACCTTC; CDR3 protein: CASSLSGEGYTF
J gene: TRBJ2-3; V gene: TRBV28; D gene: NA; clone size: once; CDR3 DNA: TGTGCCAGCAGGGAGACAGGCCGCACAGATACGCAGTATTTT; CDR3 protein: CASRETGRTDTQYF
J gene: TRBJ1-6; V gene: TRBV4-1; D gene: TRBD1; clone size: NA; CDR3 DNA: TGCGCCAGCAGCGGCAGGGGGCTGGGTTCACCCCTCCACTTT; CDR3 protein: CASSGRGLGSPLHF
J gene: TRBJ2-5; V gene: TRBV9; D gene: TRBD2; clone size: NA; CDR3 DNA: TGTGCCAGCAGCTCGAGCGGGGCCGGGGGGGAGACCCAGTACTTC; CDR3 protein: CASSSSGAGGETQYF
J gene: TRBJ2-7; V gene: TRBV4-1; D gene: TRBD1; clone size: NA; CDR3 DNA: TGCGCCAGCAGCGGGGGGACAGGGGATTACGAGCAGTACTTC; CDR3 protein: CASSGGTGDYEQYF
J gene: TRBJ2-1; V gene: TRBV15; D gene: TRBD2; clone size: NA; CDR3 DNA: TGTGCCACCAGCAGAGGACTAGCGGGGAACAATGAGCAGTTCTTC; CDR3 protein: CATSRGLAGNNEQFF
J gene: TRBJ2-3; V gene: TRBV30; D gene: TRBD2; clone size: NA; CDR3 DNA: TGTGCCTGGAGGCGGGAGGGGGATACGCAGTATTTT; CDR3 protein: CAWRREGDTQYF
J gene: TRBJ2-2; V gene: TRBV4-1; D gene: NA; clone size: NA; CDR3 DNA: TGCGCCAGCAGCTATTGGACAGCGGGGACCGGGGAGCTGTTTTTT; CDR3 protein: CASSYWTAGTGELFF
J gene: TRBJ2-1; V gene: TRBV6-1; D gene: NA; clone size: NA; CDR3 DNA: TGTGCCAGCAGTGAAGCCCCGGACAGACACAATGAGCAGTTCTTC; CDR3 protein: CASSEAPDRHNEQFF
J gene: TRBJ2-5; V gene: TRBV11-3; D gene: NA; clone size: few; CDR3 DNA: TGTGCCAGCAGCTTAGATCGGGGGACCCAGTACTTC; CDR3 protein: CASSLDRGTQYF
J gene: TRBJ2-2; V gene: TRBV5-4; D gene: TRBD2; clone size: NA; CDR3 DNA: TGTGCCAGCAGCCTTGGACTAGCGGAGGAGGAGCTGTTTTTT; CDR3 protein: CASSLGLAEEELFF
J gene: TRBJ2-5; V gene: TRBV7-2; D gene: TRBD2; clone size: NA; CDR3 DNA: TGTGCCAGCAGCTCCGGGGGGATCCAAGAGACCCAGTACTTC; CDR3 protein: CASSSGGIQETQYF
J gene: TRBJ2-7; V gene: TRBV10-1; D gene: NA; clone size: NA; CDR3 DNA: TGCGCCAGCAGTGTTCAGGGAATCTCCTACGAGCAGTACTTC; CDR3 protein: CASSVQGISYEQYF
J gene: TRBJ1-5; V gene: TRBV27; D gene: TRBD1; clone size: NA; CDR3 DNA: TGTGCCAGCAGCCCGCAGACAGGGCTCAATCAGCCCCAGCATTTT; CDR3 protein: CASSPQTGLNQPQHF
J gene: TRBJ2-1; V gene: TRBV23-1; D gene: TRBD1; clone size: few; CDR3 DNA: TGCGCCAGCAGCCCCGACAGGGTGTGCAATGAGCAGTTCTTC; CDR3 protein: CASSPDRVCNEQFF